Detailed here is one T cell receptor (beta chain). Its antigen is still unknown. This record comes from a study of T cell responses to AZD1222 COVID-19 vaccine. Findings and caveats of the study: Repertoire collection took place solely once the T cell response had peaked. Baseline antibody screening turned up just a handful of seropositive AZD1222 recipients. There were mostly white British donors and more females than males, and clonal diversity was possibly underestimated.

The CDR3 length is 12 residues. V lost 10 bases and J lost 2, with 11 bases in between. Germline V CDR1 and CDR2: SGHDN, FVKESK. Measured with immunoSEQ multiplex PCR; TCRdb has only the in-frame clones, and not every one. The sample contains about 150,000 clones, about 88% of which appear only once. The rearrangement joins TRBV14 to TRBJ1-1, with D possibly being TRBD1 (5 bases). The source was peripheral blood, collected on day 0 of AZD1222 vaccination. The TCR originated in an adult in good health. In DNA form, the CDR3 reads TGTGCCAATGCGACAGCTAACACTGAAGCTTTCTTT. This codes for CANATANTEAFF.